These 24 T cell receptor beta chains were sequenced from one sample in a study of T cell repertoires in cytomegalovirus infection. These TCRs' antigens remain unknown. TCRdb passed the reads through MiXCR, listing each CDR3 protein once. The profile shows a few hundred thousand distinct CDR3 sequences, approximately 42% of them singletons. Sequences were derived from cultured PBMCs, sampled from culture after CMV antigen stimulation. These receptors were taken from a human donor in good health (CMV status not recorded). Some clones in this sample may be carry-over from other donors' samples.

This clonotype has a handful of counts. The J gene is TRBJ2-7, the V gene TRBV12-3 or TRBV12-4; no firm D call. CDR3 length: 14 residues. The V end lost 6 bases, the J end lost 6 bases, and 18 bases lay between the germline ends. The CDR3 region has the DNA TGTGCCAGCAGCCATACCACTTCGCCGGTCGAGCAGTACTTC. This encodes CASSHTTSPVEQYF.

The chain combines TRBV28 with TRBJ2-1; D not certain. V gave up 1 base and J gave up 2 bases, with 12 bases separating them. Germline CDR1 is MDHEN and CDR2 is SYDVKM. The CDR3 loop spans 16 amino acids. Here the CDR3 DNA reads TGTGCCAGCAGTTTATCGTGGTCGCATACCTACAATGAGCAGTTCTTC. Residues: CASSLSWSHTYNEQFF.

The sample holds a few counts of this clonotype. V is TRBV7-8 and J is TRBJ2-1, with 7 nucleotides matching TRBD1. Germline assignment: CDR1 SGHVS and CDR2 FQNEAQ. The CDR3 extends over 14 amino acids. Germline trimming cut 4 bases from V and 6 bases from J; bases unmatched to any gene: 6. The CDR3 region has the DNA TGTGCCAGCAGCTCTAACAACAGGGGCAATGAGCAGTTCTTC. It is translated as CASSSNNRGNEQFF. Together with reference TRBV7-8 and TRBJ2-1, the CDR3 gives the full variable domain: GAGVSQSPRYKVAKRGQDVALRCDPISGHVSLFWYQQALGQGPEFLTYFQNEAQLDKSGLPSDRFFAERPEGSVSTLKIQRTQQEDSAVYLCASSSNNRGNEQFFGPGTRLTVL.

The table lists this clonotype with many counts. The chain employs TRBV7-2 and TRBJ2-1; the match to TRBD2 covers 9 bases. CDR3 length: 14 residues. J gave up 8 bases and V 0 bases, and 2 bases lay outside the gene matches. CDR1 and CDR2 (germline): SGHTA, FQGNSA. CDR3 protein: CASSLASGGYEQFF. The CDR3 DNA reads as TGTGCCAGCAGCTTAGCTAGCGGGGGCTATGAGCAGTTCTTC. Drawing the rest from reference TRBV7-2 and TRBJ2-1, the complete variable domain is GAGVSQSPSNKVTEKGKDVELRCDPISGHTALYWYRQSLGQGLEFLIYFQGNSAPDKSGLPSDRFSAERTGGSVSTLTIQRTQQEDSAVYLCASSLASGGYEQFFGPGTRLTVL.

This clonotype was found a few times. The chain has TRBV12-5 and TRBJ2-1; D gene uncertain. Germline loops: CDR1 LGHNT, CDR2 FRNRAP. V lost 5 bases and J 4 bases, leaving 12 bases between the germline ends. The CDR3 runs to 14 residues. CDR3 DNA: TGTGCTAGTGGTCCCCTCTGGGGATACAATGAGCAGTTCTTC. It translates to CASGPLWGYNEQFF.

In this sample, this clonotype turned up a few times. The rearrangement uses TRBV6-1 and TRBJ2-2, with TRBD1 as a possible D gene (5 bases). V was trimmed by 8 bases and J by 3 bases, leaving 10 bases between them. The length of the CDR3 is 13 residues. The germline V gene has CDR1 MNHNS and CDR2 SASEGT. This chain's CDR3 is CASGAGYTGELFF. The CDR3 DNA reads as TGTGCCAGCGGAGCAGGGTACACCGGGGAGCTGTTTTTT.

The chain links TRBV6-8 to TRBJ1-5; D not resolved. The germline V and J ends were trimmed by 5 bases and 5 bases, with 13 bases remaining between them. CDR1 MNHGY and CDR2 SAAAGT come from the germline V gene. The CDR3 sequence is 14 residues long. The CDR3 sequence: CASSHPTSDQPQHF. The DNA for the CDR3 is TGTGCCAGCAGTCACCCCACGTCGGATCAGCCCCAGCATTTT.

The rearrangement joins TRBV15 to TRBJ2-3; D unclear. Trimming stripped 4 bases from V and 2 bases from J, with 7 bases between. Germline CDR1 reads LNHNV; CDR2 reads YYDKDF (reference sequence). The CDR3 is 13 residues long. For the CDR3, the DNA is TGTGCCACCAGCAAAGGAGCCACAGATACGCAGTATTTT. The encoded protein is CATSKGATDTQYF.

The chain recombines TRBV28 with TRBJ2-1, with 7 nucleotides matching TRBD1. The length of the CDR3 is 15 residues. Germline V gene lookup returns CDR1 MDHEN and CDR2 SYDVKM. With V trimmed by 7 bases and J by 3 bases, 9 bases remained unmatched. CDR3 nucleotides: TGTGCCAGCACCAAAGGGGACAGCAACTACAATGAGCAGTTCTTC. It encodes CASTKGDSNYNEQFF. Together with reference TRBV28 and TRBJ2-1, the CDR3 gives the full variable domain: DVKVTQSSRYLVKRTGEKVFLECVQDMDHENMFWYRQDPGLGLRLIYFSYDVKMKEKGDIPEGYSVSREKKERFSLILESASTNQTSMYLCASTKGDSNYNEQFFGPGTRLTVL.

The chain links TRBV6-1 to TRBJ2-5; tentative D call: TRBD2 (5 bases). V dropped 5 bases and J dropped 7 bases, with 20 bases sitting between them. In germline, CDR1 is MNHNS, CDR2 SASEGT. The CDR3 consists of 15 residues. CDR3 residues: CASSPQDLGPATQYF. For the CDR3, the DNA is TGTGCCAGCAGTCCCCAGGACTTGGGCCCCGCGACCCAGTACTTC.

The rearrangement joins TRBV12-3 or TRBV12-4 to TRBJ2-4, with a tentative D call TRBD2 (5 bases). V was shortened by 3 bases and J by 0 bases, with 9 bases between the two germline ends. CDR3 length: 15 residues. The CDR3 loop is CASSFGGLAKNIQYF. DNA of the CDR3: TGTGCCAGCAGTTTTGGAGGTCTAGCCAAAAACATTCAGTACTTC.

This clonotype was found a few times. The J gene is TRBJ2-1, the V gene TRBV12-3 or TRBV12-4, with TRBD1 matching over 7 bases. This CDR3 is built from 15 residues. V shed 6 bases and J 3 bases; nucleotides not matched to a gene: 8. CDR3 in DNA: TGTGCCAGCAGCCTAGGACAGGTCGACTACAATGAGCAGTTCTTC. This codes for CASSLGQVDYNEQFF.

The V and J genes are TRBV27 and TRBJ1-2, with D tentatively TRBD1 (5 bases). CDR3 length: 13 amino acids. CDR1 is MNHEY and CDR2 is SMNVEV in the germline V gene (reference sequence). V lost 8 bases and J lost 4, with 14 bases in between. The CDR3 reads CASAPGDSYGYTF. CDR3 sequence (DNA): TGTGCCAGCGCTCCGGGGGATAGCTATGGCTACACCTTC.

This clonotype was observed a few times. The rearrangement joins TRBV2 to TRBJ2-5; 7 bases agree with TRBD1. The ends lost 6 bases at V and 5 bases at J; junction bases unmatched: 12. Germline V gene data show CDR1 as SNHLY and CDR2 as FYNNEI. The CDR3 is made up of 15 amino acids. The CDR3 is CASRIRQGVDETQYF. CDR3 nucleotide sequence: TGTGCCAGCAGGATCCGACAGGGAGTAGACGAGACCCAGTACTTC. Full variable domain (missing parts from reference TRBV2 and TRBJ2-5): EPEVTQTPSHQVTQMGQEVILRCVPISNHLYFYWYRQILGQKVEFLVSFYNNEISEKSEIFDDQFSVERPDGSNFTLKIRSTKLEDSAMYFCASRIRQGVDETQYFGPGTRLLVL.

The chain employs TRBV10-3 and TRBJ1-6; D is ambiguous. The V gene lost 2 bases and the J gene lost 13 bases, with 12 bases spanning the gap. CDR1 is ENHRY, CDR2 SYGVKD, per germline. The CDR3 has 13 residues. The CDR3 nucleotides are TGTGCCATCAGTGAGCCCTTTCCATCGCCCCTCCACTTT. Translation: CAISEPFPSPLHF.

The chain employs TRBV4-3 and TRBJ1-3; tentatively, D is TRBD1 (6 bases). Trimming cost V 1 base and J 4 bases, with 8 bases left between them. The CDR3 covers 14 residues. In germline, CDR1 is LGHNA, CDR2 YSLEER. CDR3 loop: CASSQAGVGNTIYF. CDR3 bases: TGCGCCAGCAGCCAAGCAGGGGTAGGAAACACCATATATTTT.

This chain joins TRBV23-1 and TRBJ2-1; D gene ambiguous. TRBV23-1 is treated as an ORF (open reading frame) with a function not yet certain. Trimming removed 6 bases at V and 8 bases at J, with 5 bases between. This CDR3 region has 10 residues. CDR3 nucleotide sequence: TGCGCCAGCAGAATGGATGAGCAGTTCTTC. Translation gives CASRMDEQFF.

Here the CDR3 DNA reads TGCAGTGCTAGCCAAAGGGGACTAGTGAGAACCAATGAGCAGTTCTTC. It translates to CSASQRGLVRTNEQFF. The V and J genes are TRBV20-1 and TRBJ2-1; 8 nucleotides agree with TRBD2. V lost 3 bases and J lost 6; bases outside the gene matches: 13. The V gene's germline CDR1 is DFQATT and CDR2 SNEGSKA (reference sequence). CDR3 length equals 16 residues.

This chain connects TRBV7-4 to TRBJ1-1; unclear D gene. The CDR3 totals 13 residues. V dropped 6 bases and J dropped 1 base, with 9 bases sitting between them. Germline CDR1 SGHVT, CDR2 SQSDAQ. DNA of the CDR3: TGTGCCAGCAGTTCCCTCCGGAACACTGAAGCTTTCTTT. Encoded protein: CASSSLRNTEAFF.

A few counts support this clonotype. This sequence joins TRBV7-6 and TRBJ1-2, with D unclear. Germline CDR1 SGHVS, CDR2 FNYEAQ. The V end lost 1 base, the J end lost 6 bases, and 12 bases lay between the germline ends. There are 14 residues in the CDR3. CDR3 loop: CASSLGGRGNGYTF. The CDR3 DNA reads as TGTGCCAGCAGCTTAGGGGGTCGAGGGAATGGCTACACCTTC.

The chain's CDR3 is CASTRLPGGNIQYF. In DNA, the CDR3 is TGTGCCAGCACCCGCCTTCCTGGGGGGAACATTCAGTACTTC. The chain uses TRBV2 and TRBJ2-4; D perhaps matches TRBD2 (6 bases). CDR1 SNHLY and CDR2 FYNNEI come from the germline V gene. The CDR3 is made up of 14 amino acids. Trimming shortened V by 7 bases and J by 7 bases, and 17 bases separated the two germline ends.

There are a few counts of this clonotype. The junction shows a germline mismatch at one end, possibly a read error. V and J are TRBV6-1 and TRBJ1-1, with D unresolved. The V gene's germline CDR1 is MNHNS and CDR2 SASEGT. The CDR3 runs to 12 residues. As DNA, the CDR3 is TGTGCCAGCAGTGACGAGGGCAGTCGATCTCTCTTT. It is translated as CASSDEGSRSLF.

The J gene is TRBJ1-6, the V gene TRBV5-5; the D is unclear. The CDR3 consists of 14 residues. Trimming removed 2 bases at V and 4 bases at J, with 7 bases between. Germline CDR1 reads SGHKS; CDR2 reads YYEKEE (reference sequence). The CDR3 DNA reads TGTGCCAGCAGCTTCTCCGGATATAATTCACCCCTCCACTTT. This translates into CASSFSGYNSPLHF. Based on the CDR3 plus reference TRBV5-5 and TRBJ1-6, the full variable domain is DAGVTQSPTHLIKTRGQQVTLRCSPISGHKSVSWYQQVLGQGPQFIFQYYEKEERGRGNFPDRFSARQFPNYSSELNVNALLLGDSALYLCASSFSGYNSPLHFGNGTRLTVT.

The chain links TRBV29-1 to TRBJ2-1; D uncertain. The CDR3 runs to 14 residues. V dropped 4 bases and J dropped 2 bases, with 12 bases sitting between them. Germline CDR1 reads SQVTM; CDR2 reads ANQGSEA. As DNA, the CDR3 is TGCAGCGTTGGAGCCCAATCGCCCTACAATGAGCAGTTCTTC. Translation: CSVGAQSPYNEQFF.